This T cell receptor (beta chain) was identified during a study of cytotoxic CD8 clonotypes in ibrutinib-treated CLL. Across the whole study: Response samples were drawn at a median of approximately 11 months of treatment, range 6 to 36. Each sample contained, on average, approximately 230,000 productive templates and 95,000 or so productive rearrangements. Whole-study results and caveats: Private clonotypes, not public ones, expanded at ibrutinib response.

Deep sequencing aimed at 1 in 200,000 to 1 in 1 million T cells' resolution. The data were produced by immunoSEQ multiplex PCR, yet TCRdb's version contains in-frame clones alone and is incomplete. This table has approximately 340,000 clones, roughly two thirds appearing once. CDR3 length: 13 amino acids. The germline V gene has CDR1 SGHTA and CDR2 FQGTGA. The J segment lost 5 bases and the V segment lost 5 bases, leaving 3 bases of the junction unmatched. In this sample, this clone turned up a few times. What it binds is not known. The genes are TRBV7-3 and TRBJ2-5; 9 bases fit TRBD2. The source of this sequence is a human donor with chronic lymphocytic leukemia. The sample consisted of PBMCs, taken after 36 months of ibrutinib treatment. Written as DNA, the CDR3 is TGTGCCAGCAGCGGGACTAGCCGGGAGACCCAGTACTTC. Its protein is CASSGTSRETQYF.